In its sample, the clone carrying this TCR beta chain ranks as medium-sized. This entry comes from a study of graft-versus-host responses after intestinal transplantation. Study in general: Among the recipients, transplants were multivisceral, liver-intestinal, or isolated intestinal. The study gave all recipients anti-thymocyte globulin induction, then tacrolimus and steroids for approximately three years.

TCRdb keeps only in-frame clones here, not all; method: immunoSEQ multiplex PCR. The table shows about 15,000 clones, with roughly a third occurring only once. Notes on the study in general: Early HvG declines after transplant were associated with peak circulating GvH clone levels. Within the allografts of patients who had graft-donor T cell macrochimerism, graft-versus-host to host-versus-graft clonal ratios were high.

This CDR3 is built from 17 residues. Trimming cost V 1 base and J 6 bases, with 16 bases left between them. Germline values: CDR1 SEHNR, CDR2 FQNEAQ (reference sequence). The rearrangement uses TRBV7-9 and TRBJ1-6; no clear D gene. This clonotype originated in a human patient who received an intestinal transplant. The source was alloreactive CD4+ T cells from a mixed lymphocyte reaction culture, collected before intestinal transplant. Subset defined: CFSE-low proliferating T cells sorted from approximately 6-day pre-transplant mixed lymphocyte reaction (GvH or HvG direction). Here the CDR3 reads CASSLEKGWQINSPLHF. In nucleotides, the CDR3 is TGTGCCAGCAGCTTAGAGAAAGGATGGCAGATTAATTCACCCCTCCACTTT. Using reference TRBV7-9 and TRBJ1-6 for the parts outside the CDR3, the full variable domain is DTGVSQNPRHKITKRGQNVTFRCDPISEHNRLYWYRQTLGQGPEFLTYFQNEAQLEKSRLLSDRFSAERPKGSFSTLEIQRTEQGDSAMYLCASSLEKGWQINSPLHFGNGTRLTVT.